This is a list of T cell receptor beta chains from one sample in a study of beta chain features in type 1 diabetes. The table came from immunoSEQ multiplex PCR; TCRdb's copy has only in-frame clones and leaves some out. The sample consists of around 710,000 clones, under 15% of them appearing once. The material sequenced was naive CD4+ T cells from blood. The receptors here all came from a man younger than 45 with type 1 diabetes. CDR3s include the opening cysteine and the closing phenylalanine or tryptophan. The D gene is left open where the match is weak. Size is omitted from some rows. Given values are once, few, many or a class for expanded clones.

v_gene	j_gene	abundance	d_gene	CDR3aa	CDR3nt
TRBV28	TRBJ2-1	NA	NA	CASIQAGISSYNEQFF	TGTGCCAGCATTCAAGCCGGGATTAGCTCCTACAATGAGCAGTTCTTC
TRBV9	TRBJ2-1	few	TRBD1	CASSTRTGGSYNEQFF	TGTGCCAGCAGCACCCGAACAGGGGGCTCCTACAATGAGCAGTTCTTC
TRBV14	TRBJ1-6	few	NA	CASSQDPPGRVSPLHF	TGTGCCAGCAGCCAAGATCCCCCAGGGAGGGTTTCACCCCTCCACTTT
TRBV6-6	TRBJ2-5	NA	TRBD1	CASSLGQGGQETQYF	TGTGCCAGCAGTCTCGGACAGGGAGGACAAGAGACCCAGTACTTC
TRBV7-2	TRBJ2-5	NA	NA	CASSLDGVAKTQYF	TGTGCCAGCAGCTTAGACGGGGTGGCGAAGACCCAGTACTTC
TRBV7-9	TRBJ1-4	NA	NA	CASSLSMGANEKLFF	TGTGCCAGCAGCTTATCCATGGGGGCTAATGAAAAACTGTTTTTT
TRBV29-1	TRBJ2-1	NA	NA	CSVSTQRGDNEQFF	TGCAGCGTTTCGACCCAGAGGGGGGATAATGAGCAGTTCTTC
TRBV28	TRBJ1-4	few	NA	CASSSPPAVGEKLFF	TGTGCCAGCAGTTCCCCACCCGCGGTGGGTGAAAAACTGTTTTTT
TRBV10-3	TRBJ2-3	few	NA	CAISESTGADTQYF	TGTGCCATCAGTGAGTCGACTGGGGCAGATACGCAGTATTTT
TRBV18	TRBJ1-1	NA	NA	CASSPGTPNTEAFF	TGTGCCAGCTCACCAGGGACACCGAACACTGAAGCTTTCTTT
TRBV7-2	TRBJ2-5	NA	NA	CASSLVDAASWETQYF	TGTGCCAGCAGCTTAGTAGACGCGGCTAGCTGGGAGACCCAGTACTTC
TRBV30	TRBJ1-3	NA	TRBD1	CAWGQDGRSGNTIYF	TGTGCCTGGGGACAGGACGGGCGTTCTGGAAACACCATATATTTT
TRBV9	TRBJ2-5	NA	NA	CASSVVGSETQYF	TGTGCCAGCAGCGTAGTTGGGTCGGAGACCCAGTACTTC
TRBV7-9	TRBJ2-7	NA	TRBD1	CASSLVKQGAGSYEQYF	TGTGCCAGCAGCTTAGTCAAGCAGGGGGCTGGCTCCTACGAGCAGTACTTC
TRBV5-6	TRBJ2-1	few	TRBD1	CASSWDRVNEQFF	TGTGCCAGCAGCTGGGACAGGGTTAATGAGCAGTTCTTC
TRBV19	TRBJ1-2	few	TRBD1	CASSIPGTANYGYTF	TGTGCCAGTAGTATCCCCGGGACAGCAAACTATGGCTACACCTTC
TRBV7-2	TRBJ2-3	few	NA	CASSLAGTSDTQYF	TGTGCCAGCAGCTTAGCGGGCACTTCAGATACGCAGTATTTT
TRBV7-9	TRBJ2-7	NA	NA	CASSLYDEQYF	TGTGCCAGCAGCTTATATGACGAGCAGTACTTC
TRBV4-2	TRBJ1-1	NA	TRBD1	CASSQDSGTGVYGAEAFF	TGTGCCAGCAGCCAAGATTCTGGGACAGGGGTTTACGGCGCTGAAGCTTTCTTT
TRBV2	TRBJ1-2	NA	NA	CASAPSGNYGYTF	TGTGCCAGCGCCCCTTCGGGTAACTATGGCTACACCTTC
TRBV2	TRBJ2-1	NA	NA	CASSETFVLSHEQFF	TGTGCCAGCAGTGAAACTTTCGTTCTGAGCCATGAGCAGTTCTTC
TRBV13	TRBJ2-1	NA	NA	CASSLIQRNEQFF	TGTGCCAGCAGCCTCATTCAGAGAAATGAGCAGTTCTTC
TRBV2	TRBJ1-6	NA	NA	CASSENGGRNNSPLHF	TGTGCCAGCAGTGAAAACGGGGGGCGGAATAATTCACCCCTCCACTTT
TRBV14	TRBJ2-3	few	NA	CASSPQAGIGTDTQYF	TGTGCCAGCAGCCCCCAGGCTGGGATTGGCACAGATACGCAGTATTTT
TRBV5-8	TRBJ2-5	NA	NA	CASSSRDGETQYF	TGTGCCAGCAGCTCCAGGGATGGAGAGACCCAGTACTTC
TRBV7-2	TRBJ2-7	NA	NA	CASSFSSGVGAEQYF	TGTGCCAGCAGCTTTTCCTCGGGGGTCGGGGCCGAGCAGTACTTC
TRBV6-5	TRBJ1-5	NA	TRBD1	CASSRQGVDQPQHF	TGTGCCAGCAGTCGACAGGGGGTTGATCAGCCCCAGCATTTT
TRBV7-2	TRBJ2-4	few	NA	CASSLAWDRLKNIQYF	TGTGCCAGCAGCTTAGCCTGGGACCGACTCAAAAACATTCAGTACTTC
TRBV4-3	TRBJ2-3	few	NA	CASSQEGGAADTQYF	TGCGCCAGCAGCCAAGAGGGCGGGGCGGCAGATACGCAGTATTTT
TRBV7-2	TRBJ1-1	NA	NA	CASSLAYQGEAFF	TGTGCCAGCAGCTTAGCGTATCAGGGTGAAGCTTTCTTT
TRBV11-2	TRBJ2-3	NA	NA	CASSFGQGTDTQYF	TGTGCCAGCAGCTTCGGGCAGGGCACAGATACGCAGTATTTT
TRBV29-1	TRBJ2-1	NA	NA	CSVDLAVNEQFF	TGCAGCGTTGATCTAGCAGTAAATGAGCAGTTCTTC
TRBV5-1	TRBJ2-7	few	NA	CASSVRDFSYEQYF	TGCGCCAGCAGCGTCCGGGACTTCTCCTACGAGCAGTACTTC
TRBV5-6	TRBJ2-6	NA	NA	CASSLGAIGANVLTF	TGTGCCAGCAGCTTGGGGGCGATCGGGGCCAACGTCCTGACTTTC
TRBV6-5	TRBJ2-4	few	NA	CASSYSVGAAKNIQYF	TGTGCCAGCAGTTACTCGGTGGGGGCGGCCAAAAACATTCAGTACTTC
TRBV7-2	TRBJ1-3	NA	TRBD1	CASSFRGQGGNTIYF	TGTGCCAGCAGCTTTAGGGGACAGGGAGGAAACACCATATATTTT
TRBV4-2	TRBJ2-5	few	TRBD1	CASSQAGQAHQETQYF	TGTGCCAGCAGCCAAGCTGGACAGGCGCACCAAGAGACCCAGTACTTC
TRBV10-3	TRBJ1-2	few	NA	CAINGAYGYTF	TGTGCCATCAACGGAGCTTATGGCTACACCTTC
TRBV18	TRBJ2-4	few	TRBD1	CASGGQSIGAKNIQYF	TGTGCCAGCGGGGGACAGAGTATAGGAGCCAAAAACATTCAGTACTTC
TRBV5-4	TRBJ2-3	few	NA	CASSPPSTDTQYF	TGTGCCAGCAGCCCGCCGAGCACAGATACGCAGTATTTT
TRBV7-2	TRBJ2-7	NA	NA	CASSYLQGYEQYF	TGTGCCAGCAGCTACCTCCAGGGCTACGAGCAGTACTTC